This T cell receptor beta chain comes out of a study of blood T cell repertoires in COVID-19. Data came from immunoSEQ multiplex PCR; TCRdb stores just in-frame clones and leaves some out. The sample carries 100,000 to 150,000 clones, roughly 74% recorded once. The sample comprised peripheral blood. This TCR was sampled from an elderly man with COVID-19, enrolled during active disease.

In DNA form, the CDR3 reads TGTGCCACCGCAAGGGTTGGGGCTGATGAGACCCAGTACTTC. This codes for CATARVGADETQYF. V is TRBV27 and J is TRBJ2-5, with a possible D match to TRBD1 (5 bases). V was clipped by 10 bases and J by 5 bases, with 20 bases between them. Looked up from germline, CDR1 is MNHEY and CDR2 is SMNVEV (reference sequence). The CDR3 spans 14 residues.